This passage covers 22 T cell receptor beta chains from one sample sequenced in a study of T cells in Graves' hyperthyroidism and ophthalmopathy. Using RNA transcripts as the source, TCR beta CDR3 regions were amplified. HTBI primers were the set used in a first-round RT-PCR of the TCR CDR3. MiXCR, run by TCRdb on the multiplex PCR reads, gives a single entry per CDR3 protein. The sample consists of 400,000 to 500,000 distinct CDR3 sequences, approximately 15% of them appearing once. The sample consisted of blood. These receptors were taken from a man aged 18 to 29 with Graves' ophthalmopathy.

This clonotype was seen ten or more times. This chain links TRBV24-1 with TRBJ2-1, with 8 bases lining up with TRBD2. Trimming took 5 bases from V and 0 from J; bases not matched to a gene: 11. Germline V gene sequence: CDR1 KGHDR, CDR2 SFDVKD. The CDR3 consists of 18 residues. The CDR3, as DNA: TGTGCCACCAGTGGGGCAGGAATAGCGGGGAGCTCCTACAATGAGCAGTTCTTC. Translating it yields CATSGAGIAGSSYNEQFF.

This clonotype was seen ten or more times. This chain joins TRBV27 and TRBJ1-2, with TRBD1 as a possible D gene (5 bases). The CDR3 covers 19 residues. Germline assignment: CDR1 MNHEY and CDR2 SMNVEV (reference sequence). V lost 2 bases and J lost 2, with 24 bases in between. CDR3 nucleotide sequence: TGTGCCAGCAGTTTAGTCGGGGTAGGCAGGGCAACCTCCAACTATGGCTACACCTTC. Encoded protein: CASSLVGVGRATSNYGYTF.

This rearrangement joins TRBV4-1 to TRBJ1-1, with 11 bases lining up with TRBD1. V was clipped by 5 bases and J by 4 bases; unmatched bases: 6. This CDR3 has 15 amino acids. The germline CDR1 and CDR2 sequences are MGHRA and YSYEKL. CDR3 nucleotides: TGCGCCAGCAGCTCACGGGGACAGGGGGGCACTGAAGCTTTCTTT. Protein: CASSSRGQGGTEAFF.

For this clonotype: This could be a read error, since a much larger clone is one nucleotide away. V gene TRBV5-1 combines with J gene TRBJ2-7; D assignment may be TRBD1 or TRBD2 (5 bases each). Trimming cost V 0 bases and J 7 bases, with 17 bases left between them. Germline V gives CDR1 SGHRS, CDR2 YFSETQ. CDR3 size: 15 residues. CDR3 DNA: TGCGCCAGCAGCTTGGTCCCAGGGAGCTACAATGAGCAGTACTTC. Protein: CASSLVPGSYNEQYF.

The chain joins TRBV19 to TRBJ2-1; TRBD2 matches 7 bases. Germline V lookup: CDR1 LNHDA, CDR2 SQIVND (reference sequence). The J segment lost 3 bases and the V segment lost 3 bases, leaving 5 bases of the junction unmatched. CDR3 length: 15 residues. CDR3 loop: CASSIRRELYNEQFF. CDR3 in DNA: TGTGCCAGTAGTATTAGGCGGGAGCTCTACAATGAGCAGTTCTTC.

In this sample, this clonotype turned up a few times. The gene calls are TRBV5-6 and TRBJ2-3, with D possibly TRBD2 on 5 matching bases. Trimming pared 9 bases from V and 1 base from J, leaving 9 bases between. CDR3 size: 12 residues. Germline lookup yields CDR1 SGHDT and CDR2 YYEEEE. The CDR3 DNA follows: TGTGCCACGGGAAGCGGCACAGATACGCAGTATTTT. It specifies CATGSGTDTQYF.

The rearrangement links TRBV15 to TRBJ2-1; 7 bases fit TRBD2. Germline assignment: CDR1 LNHNV and CDR2 YYDKDF (reference sequence). This CDR3 has 12 residues. V lost 5 bases and J lost 13; bases outside the gene matches: 8. CDR3 loop: CATSEWEGIQFF. The CDR3 DNA reads TGTGCCACCAGCGAGTGGGAGGGGATCCAGTTCTTC.

The V and J genes are TRBV3-1 and TRBJ2-6; D unresolved. The CDR3 spans 17 residues. Germline values: CDR1 LGHDT, CDR2 YNNKEL (reference sequence). Trimming pared 3 bases from V and 2 bases from J, leaving 14 bases between. CDR3 bases: TGTGCCAGCAGCCAGATAGGAGTGGTTCCTGGGGCCAACGTCCTGACTTTC. Its protein product is CASSQIGVVPGANVLTF.

The sample holds a few counts of this clonotype. CDR3 sequence (DNA): TGTGCCAGCAGCTTAGCTAGCGGGATCACCGGGGAGCTGTTTTTT. It codes for CASSLASGITGELFF. The gene calls are TRBV7-3 and TRBJ2-2, with 9 bases lining up with TRBD2. Trimming at V came to 2 bases and at J to 4 bases, leaving 2 bases not matched to a gene. The CDR3 is 15 residues long. Germline CDR1 reads SGHTA; CDR2 reads FQGTGA.

This clonotype appeared many times. V usage is TRBV11-2 and J usage is TRBJ2-3, with no clear D. Trimming shortened V by 7 bases and J by 5 bases, and 10 bases separated the two germline ends. Germline V gene sequence: CDR1 SGHAT, CDR2 FQNNGV. The CDR3 spans 12 residues. CDR3 amino acids: CASTRTGDTQYF. CDR3 coding DNA: TGTGCCAGCACTCGAACGGGAGATACGCAGTATTTT.

This clonotype was counted ten times or more. The chain couples TRBV18 to TRBJ2-7; D might be TRBD1 or TRBD2, each matching 5 bases. Per the germline V gene, CDR1 is KGHSH and CDR2 is LQKENI. There are 14 residues in the CDR3. With 5 bases removed from V and 0 bases from J, the gap between germline ends came to 11 bases. This chain's CDR3 is CASSDRDGSYEQYF. In DNA, the CDR3 is TGTGCCAGCTCAGACCGGGACGGCTCCTACGAGCAGTACTTC.

This chain links TRBV10-3 with TRBJ2-3; 7 bases line up with TRBD2. The CDR3 covers 19 residues. Germline V gene data show CDR1 as ENHRY and CDR2 as SYGVKD. J gave up 0 bases and V 0 bases, and 12 bases lay outside the gene matches. The CDR3: CAISESRGDRGDSTDTQYF. In DNA, the CDR3 is TGTGCCATCAGTGAGTCGAGGGGAGATCGGGGGGATAGCACAGATACGCAGTATTTT.

This clonotype appeared many times. V gene TRBV5-5 combines with J gene TRBJ1-2; 9 positions agree with TRBD1. Germline V gene sequence: CDR1 SGHKS, CDR2 YYEKEE (reference sequence). The ends lost 4 bases at V and 3 bases at J; junction bases unmatched: 7. The CDR3 extends over 15 amino acids. CDR3 amino acids: CASSPRTGADYGYTF. CDR3 sequence (DNA): TGTGCCAGCAGCCCAAGGACAGGGGCCGACTATGGCTACACCTTC.

In its sample, this clonotype was seen many times. The chain recombines TRBV20-1 with TRBJ1-1; 7 nucleotides match TRBD1. Germline CDR1 is DFQATT and CDR2 is SNEGSKA (reference sequence). V lost 8 bases, J lost 3 bases, and 9 bases stayed unmatched. This CDR3 comprises 13 residues. In nucleotides, the CDR3 is TGCAGTACCAATTCACAGGGGTACACTGAAGCTTTCTTT. Translation: CSTNSQGYTEAFF.

This clonotype was observed many times. The chain carries TRBV6-2 or TRBV6-3 and TRBJ2-1, with a possible D match to TRBD2 (6 bases). CDR1 MNHEY and CDR2 SVGEGT come from the germline V gene. The CDR3 has 15 residues. Trimming took 4 bases from V and 4 from J, leaving 14 bases between them. Written as DNA, the CDR3 is TGTGCCAGCAGTTTCCGGGACTGGAAGTACAATGAGCAGTTCTTC. Its translation is CASSFRDWKYNEQFF.

Many counts were recorded for this clonotype. V and J are TRBV7-2 and TRBJ2-1, with no clear D. Germline values: CDR1 SGHTA, CDR2 FQGNSA. The CDR3 is made up of 15 amino acids. V was clipped by 5 bases and J by 4 bases, with 15 bases between them. CDR3 DNA: TGTGCCAGCAGCCCCCCGGGCCGGCTGTACAATGAGCAGTTCTTC. Encoded protein: CASSPPGRLYNEQFF. The whole variable domain, filled in from reference TRBV7-2 and TRBJ2-1, reads GAGVSQSPSNKVTEKGKDVELRCDPISGHTALYWYRQSLGQGLEFLIYFQGNSAPDKSGLPSDRFSAERTGGSVSTLTIQRTQQEDSAVYLCASSPPGRLYNEQFFGPGTRLTVL.

For this clonotype: A read error may explain this, as a much larger clone is one base away. The J gene is TRBJ2-2, the V gene TRBV10-1; 7 bases align to TRBD2. In germline, CDR1 is WNHNN, CDR2 SYGVQD (reference sequence). The CDR3 consists of 16 residues. CDR3 sequence: CASSDEGLSNTGELLF. CDR3 nucleotides: TGCGCCAGCAGTGACGAGGGACTATCGAACACCGGGGAGCTGCTTTTT.

This clonotype was counted many times. One end of the junction varies from germline; a read error may be responsible. V and J are TRBV11-2 and TRBJ2-1, with no clear D. The germline V gene encodes CDR1 SGHAT and CDR2 FQNNGV. The CDR3 is 14 amino acids. In nucleotides, the CDR3 is TGTGCCAGCAGCTTAGGAGGTATCTACAATGGGCAGTTCTTC. Translation: CASSLGGIYNGQFF.

This clonotype has at least ten counts. The chain is built from TRBV5-1 and TRBJ2-5; 7 positions match TRBD1. Per germline, CDR1 SGHRS and CDR2 YFSETQ. Trimming took 3 bases from V and 2 from J; bases not matched to a gene: 7. CDR3 size: 15 residues. CDR3 sequence reads: CASSWTGESQETQYF. The CDR3 coding sequence is TGCGCCAGCAGCTGGACAGGAGAGTCACAAGAGACCCAGTACTTC.

This clonotype was seen at least ten times. This chain connects TRBV20-1 to TRBJ1-4, with a possible D match to TRBD1 (6 bases). This CDR3 is 13 amino acids long. The germline V gene has CDR1 DFQATT and CDR2 SNEGSKA (reference sequence). V lost 6 bases, J lost 8 bases, and 16 bases lay in between. The DNA of the CDR3 is TGCAGTGCGGGAGGGGGGGCGCACGAAAAACTGTTTTTT. This sequence encodes CSAGGGAHEKLFF.

This clonotype has a count of ten or more. The chain carries TRBV13 and TRBJ2-7; the D is unclear. The CDR3 spans 13 residues. Trimming shortened V by 5 bases and J by 2 bases, and 10 bases separated the two germline ends. From germline, CDR1 is PRHDT and CDR2 FYEKMQ (reference sequence). The CDR3 coding sequence is TGTGCCAGCAGCGACCCCCTTGCCTACGAGCAGTACTTC. Its translation: CASSDPLAYEQYF. Supplemented by reference TRBV13 and TRBJ2-7, the full variable domain reads AAGVIQSPRHLIKEKRETATLKCYPIPRHDTVYWYQQGPGQDPQFLISFYEKMQSDKGSIPDRFSAQQFSDYHSELNMSSLELGDSALYFCASSDPLAYEQYFGPGTRLTVT.

This clonotype was observed many times. DNA of the CDR3: TGCGCCAGCAGCTTCAAGGATACGCAGTATTTT. Translated: CASSFKDTQYF. The J gene is TRBJ2-3, the V gene TRBV5-1; D not resolved. The V gene's germline CDR1 is SGHRS and CDR2 YFSETQ. V lost 2 bases and J lost 6, with 4 bases in between. The CDR3 runs to 11 residues.